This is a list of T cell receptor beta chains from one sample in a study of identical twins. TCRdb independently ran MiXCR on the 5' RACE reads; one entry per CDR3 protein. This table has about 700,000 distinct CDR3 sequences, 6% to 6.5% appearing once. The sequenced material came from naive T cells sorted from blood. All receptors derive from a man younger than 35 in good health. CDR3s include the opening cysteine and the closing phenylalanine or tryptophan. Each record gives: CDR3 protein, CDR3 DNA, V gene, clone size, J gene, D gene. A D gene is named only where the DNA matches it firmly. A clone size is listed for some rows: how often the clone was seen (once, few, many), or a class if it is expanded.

CASLGRLSDTQYF TGTGCCAGTTTGGGGCGACTGAGTGATACGCAGTATTTT TRBV19 . TRBJ2-3 .
CASSFAGVDEQFF TGTGCCAGCAGCTTTGCAGGAGTGGATGAGCAGTTCTTC TRBV7-9 many TRBJ2-1 .
CASRKTVGRGRWETQYF TGCGCCAGCAGGAAGACTGTCGGGAGAGGTCGTTGGGAGACCCAGTACTTC TRBV5-1 many TRBJ2-5 .
CASSSNLGTGIPDTQYF TGTGCCAGCAGCTCGAACCTCGGGACAGGGATCCCAGATACGCAGTATTTT TRBV7-8 . TRBJ2-3 TRBD1
CASSPLRPMDTEAFF TGTGCCAGCAGTCCCCTTCGCCCGATGGACACTGAAGCTTTCTTT TRBV12-3/TRBV12-4 . TRBJ1-1 .
CASSLRGAGKDEKLFF TGTGCCAGCAGCTTAAGAGGGGCAGGGAAGGACGAAAAACTGTTTTTT TRBV11-2 few TRBJ1-4 .
CASSSSGAGETQYF TGTGCCAGCAGCTCTTCAGGGGCAGGAGAGACCCAGTACTTC TRBV7-9 . TRBJ2-5 .
CASSIDLEGEQFF TGTGCCAGTAGTATAGATCTTGAGGGTGAGCAGTTCTTC TRBV19 few TRBJ2-1 .
CASSLGEGINEQFF TGTGCCAGCAGCTTAGGTGAGGGGATCAATGAGCAGTTCTTC TRBV11-2 . TRBJ2-1 .
CASSGLAPGELFF TGTGCCAGCAGCGGACTAGCACCCGGGGAGCTGTTTTTT TRBV13 . TRBJ2-2 TRBD2